This entry lists 8 T cell receptor beta chains sequenced from one sample in a study of tumor and adjacent non-tumor tissue in lung cancer. This sample's RNA came from whole unsorted tissue. A modified ARM-PCR protocol with three rounds of nested PCR amplified TCRbeta. Via MiXCR, TCRdb re-called the multiplex PCR reads, giving one row per CDR3 protein. The sample records some 80,000 distinct CDR3 sequences, approximately 72% being singletons. The specimen was lung tumor tissue. These receptors came from a middle-aged woman with non-small cell lung cancer.

On this clonotype: Possible read error: a much larger clone is one base away. Likely a read error: the CDR3 ends without its conserved phenylalanine or tryptophan. The genes are TRBV30 and TRBJ1-1, with 7 bases fitting TRBD1. J gave up 0 bases and V 5 bases, and 9 bases lay outside the gene matches. The germline CDR1 and CDR2 sequences are GTSNPN and SVGIG (reference sequence). The CDR3 spans 15 residues. The CDR3 region is CAWARGFSMNTEAFS. The CDR3 bases are TGTGCCTGGGCCAGGGGGTTCTCAATGAACACTGAAGCTTTCTCT.

The count of this clonotype is one. Being one base from a much bigger clone, this may be a read error. The CDR3 DNA sequence: TGTGCCAGCAGCTCCCTAGGGGGCTTTCAAAACATTCAGTACTTC. This gives the protein CASSSLGGFQNIQYF. The J gene is TRBJ2-4, the V gene TRBV7-9, with TRBD1 matching 7 bases. Germline V gene sequence: CDR1 SEHNR, CDR2 FQNEAQ (reference sequence). Trimming cost V 4 bases and J 5 bases; bases outside gene matches: 8. The CDR3 runs to 15 residues.

This clonotype appeared once. Germline and junction disagree at one end, which may indicate a read error. The rearrangement joins TRBV29-1 to TRBJ2-6, with D possibly being TRBD1 or TRBD2 (6 bases each). This CDR3 contains 15 residues. The V gene's germline CDR1 is SQVTM and CDR2 ANQGSEA. CDR3 bases: TGCAGCGTTAATTCCGGGGGCTCTGGGGCCAATGTCCTGATTTTC. Translation: CSVNSGGSGANVLIF.

This clonotype has just one count. The junction does not match germline at one end; this may be a read error. The chain uses TRBV10-2 and TRBJ1-1; tentative D call: TRBD1 (5 bases). The length of the CDR3 is 13 residues. CDR1 is WSHSY, CDR2 SAAADI, per germline. The CDR3 sequence is CASNGAVNTEVLF. DNA of the CDR3: TGCGCCAGCAACGGGGCGGTGAACACTGAAGTTCTCTTT.

The chain has TRBV6-2 or TRBV6-3 and TRBJ2-7; unclear D gene. The CDR3 contains 16 residues. Trimming stripped 9 bases from V and 0 bases from J, with 21 bases between. Germline assignment: CDR1 MNHEY and CDR2 SVGEGT. The CDR3 bases are TGTGCCAGTAGTCTGGAAGCGATGGAACTCTCCTACGAGCAGTACTTC. Translating it yields CASSLEAMELSYEQYF.

On this clonotype: This likely comes from a read error, as the CDR3 has no conserved phenylalanine or tryptophan at its end. The J gene is TRBJ2-1, the V gene TRBV11-3; 11 nucleotides agree with TRBD2. The J segment lost 8 bases and the V segment lost 6 bases, leaving 12 bases of the junction unmatched. The CDR3 covers 16 residues. Germline V gene lookup returns CDR1 SGHNT and CDR2 YENEEA. The CDR3 bases are TGTGCCAGCAGTGATCCGGGACTAGCGGCCAACGATGAGCAGTTCTTA. It specifies CASSDPGLAANDEQFL.

Note on this clonotype: The junction does not match germline at one end; this may be a read error. This chain joins TRBV11-2 and TRBJ2-5; no firm D call. Germline CDR1 SGHAT, CDR2 FQNNGV. The CDR3 contains 16 residues. CDR3 DNA: TGCGCCAGCAGCTTAATTGGGCGGTGGGCCCAAGAGACCCAGTACTTC. This codes for CASSLIGRWAQETQYF.

This clonotype was observed many times. This chain joins TRBV4-2 and TRBJ2-1, with 9 bases fitting TRBD2. This CDR3 is 16 amino acids long. CDR1 is LGHNA and CDR2 is YNFKEQ in the germline V gene. V was pared by 0 bases and J by 0 bases, with 0 bases of the junction left unmatched. Written as DNA, the CDR3 is TGTGCCAGCAGCCAAGATAGCGGGAGCTCCTACAATGAGCAGTTCTTC. Protein sequence: CASSQDSGSSYNEQFF.